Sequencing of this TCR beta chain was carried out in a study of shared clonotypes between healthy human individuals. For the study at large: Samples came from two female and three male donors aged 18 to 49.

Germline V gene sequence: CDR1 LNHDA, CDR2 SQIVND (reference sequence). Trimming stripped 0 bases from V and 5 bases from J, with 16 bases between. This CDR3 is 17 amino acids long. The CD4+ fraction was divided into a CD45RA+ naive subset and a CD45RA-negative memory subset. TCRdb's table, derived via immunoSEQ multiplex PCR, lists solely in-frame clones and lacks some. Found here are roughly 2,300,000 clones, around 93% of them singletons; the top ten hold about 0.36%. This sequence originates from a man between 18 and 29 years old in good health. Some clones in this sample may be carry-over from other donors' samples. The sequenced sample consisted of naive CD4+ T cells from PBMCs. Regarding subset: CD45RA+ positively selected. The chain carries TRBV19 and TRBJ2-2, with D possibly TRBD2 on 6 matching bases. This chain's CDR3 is CASSIEGAGTATGELFF. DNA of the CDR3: TGTGCCAGTAGTATAGAAGGGGCCGGGACTGCAACCGGGGAGCTGTTTTTT.